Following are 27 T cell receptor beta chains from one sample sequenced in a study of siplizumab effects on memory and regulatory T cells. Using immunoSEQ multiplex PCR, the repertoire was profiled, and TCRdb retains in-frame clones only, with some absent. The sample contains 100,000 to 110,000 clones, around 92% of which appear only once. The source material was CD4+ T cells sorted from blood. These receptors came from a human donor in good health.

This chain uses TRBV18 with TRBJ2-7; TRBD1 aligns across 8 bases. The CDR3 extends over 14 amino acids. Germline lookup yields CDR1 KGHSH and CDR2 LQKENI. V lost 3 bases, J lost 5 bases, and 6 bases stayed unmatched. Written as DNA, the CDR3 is TGTGCCAGCTCACCGACAGGGGTTGACGACGAGCAGTACTTC. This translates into CASSPTGVDDEQYF.

Here the CDR3 DNA reads TGTGCCACCAGCAGAGATGGTACTTCCTACAATGAGCAGTTCTTC. This sequence encodes CATSRDGTSYNEQFF. The genes are TRBV15 and TRBJ2-1; D unresolved. The CDR3 sequence is 15 residues long. Trimming removed 0 bases at V and 1 base at J, with 7 bases between. Germline V gives CDR1 LNHNV, CDR2 YYDKDF (reference sequence).

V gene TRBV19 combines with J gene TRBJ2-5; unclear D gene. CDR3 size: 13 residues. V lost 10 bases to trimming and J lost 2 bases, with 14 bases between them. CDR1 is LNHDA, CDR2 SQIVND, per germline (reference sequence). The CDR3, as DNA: TGTGCCACCGTAGGTCCGGGTCAAGAGACCCAGTACTTC. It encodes CATVGPGQETQYF.

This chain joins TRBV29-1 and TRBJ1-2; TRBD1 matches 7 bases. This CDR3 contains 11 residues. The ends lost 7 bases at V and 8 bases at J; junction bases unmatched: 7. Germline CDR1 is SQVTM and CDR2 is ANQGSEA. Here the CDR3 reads CSEKTGWGYTF. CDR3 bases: TGCAGCGAAAAGACAGGGTGGGGCTACACCTTC.

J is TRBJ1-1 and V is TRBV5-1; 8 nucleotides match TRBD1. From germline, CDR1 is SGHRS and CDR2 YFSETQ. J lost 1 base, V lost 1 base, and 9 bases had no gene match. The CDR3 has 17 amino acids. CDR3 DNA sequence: TGCGCCAGCAGCTTGCATGTCAGGGGGCTTTGGAACACTGAAGCTTTCTTT. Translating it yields CASSLHVRGLWNTEAFF. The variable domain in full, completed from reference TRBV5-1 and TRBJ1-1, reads KAGVTQTPRYLIKTRGQQVTLSCSPISGHRSVSWYQQTPGQGLQFLFEYFSETQRNKGNFPGRFSGRQFSNSRSEMNVSTLELGDSALYLCASSLHVRGLWNTEAFFGQGTRLTVV.

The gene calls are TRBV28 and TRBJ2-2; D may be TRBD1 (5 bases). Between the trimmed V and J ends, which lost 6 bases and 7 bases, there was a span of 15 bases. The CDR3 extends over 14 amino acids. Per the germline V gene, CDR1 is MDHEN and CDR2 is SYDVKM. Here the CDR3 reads CASRYVGADGELFF. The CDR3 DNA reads TGTGCCAGCAGATATGTTGGGGCGGACGGGGAGCTGTTTTTT.

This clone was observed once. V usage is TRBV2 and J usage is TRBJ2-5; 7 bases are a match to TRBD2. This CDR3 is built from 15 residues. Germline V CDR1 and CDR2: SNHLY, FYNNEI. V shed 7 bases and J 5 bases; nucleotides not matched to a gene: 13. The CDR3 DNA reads TGTGCCAGCACTGCCGACTTCACCGGGGGGGAGACCCAGTACTTC. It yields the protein CASTADFTGGETQYF.

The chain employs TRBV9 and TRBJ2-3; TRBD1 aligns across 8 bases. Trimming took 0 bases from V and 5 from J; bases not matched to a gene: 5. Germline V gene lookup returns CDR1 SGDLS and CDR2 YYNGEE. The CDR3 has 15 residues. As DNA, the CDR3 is TGTGCCAGCAGCGTAGGTGGACAGGGAGTAGATACGCAGTATTTT. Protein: CASSVGGQGVDTQYF.

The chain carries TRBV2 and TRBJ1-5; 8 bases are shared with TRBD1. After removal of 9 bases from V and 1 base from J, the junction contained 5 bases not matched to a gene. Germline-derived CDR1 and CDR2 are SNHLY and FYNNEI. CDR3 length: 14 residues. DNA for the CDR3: TGTGCCAGTCAGGACAGGGCCAGCAATCAGCCCCAGCATTTT. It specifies CASQDRASNQPQHF.

CDR3 amino acids: CASSPGRWATEAFF. The CDR3 DNA is TGTGCCAGCAGCCCGGGACGGTGGGCCACTGAAGCTTTCTTT. This chain uses TRBV7-2 with TRBJ1-1, with D possibly TRBD1 on 5 matching bases. Between the trimmed V and J ends, which lost 5 bases and 4 bases, there was a span of 14 bases. The CDR3 runs 14 residues. CDR1 is SGHTA, CDR2 FQGNSA, per germline.

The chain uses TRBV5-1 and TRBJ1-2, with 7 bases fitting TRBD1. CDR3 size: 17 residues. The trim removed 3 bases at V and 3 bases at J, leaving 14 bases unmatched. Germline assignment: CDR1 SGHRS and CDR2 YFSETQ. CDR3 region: CASSSTPNRQGDYGYTF. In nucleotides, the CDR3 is TGCGCCAGCAGCTCGACCCCCAACAGACAGGGTGACTATGGCTACACCTTC.

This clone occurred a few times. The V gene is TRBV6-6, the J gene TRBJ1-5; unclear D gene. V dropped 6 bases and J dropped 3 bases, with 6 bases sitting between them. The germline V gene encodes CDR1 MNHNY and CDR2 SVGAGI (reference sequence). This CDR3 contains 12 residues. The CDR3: CASRTFNQPQHF. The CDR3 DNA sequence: TGTGCCAGCAGGACGTTCAATCAGCCCCAGCATTTT.

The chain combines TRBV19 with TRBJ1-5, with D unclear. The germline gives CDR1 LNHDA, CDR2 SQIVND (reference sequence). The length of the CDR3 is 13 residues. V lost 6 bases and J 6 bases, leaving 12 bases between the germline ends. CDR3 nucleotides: TGTGCCAGTAGCGCCCCGGTAGGTCAGCCCCAGCATTTT. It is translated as CASSAPVGQPQHF.

CDR3 protein: CASRAARSPDTQYF. DNA for the CDR3: TGTGCCAGTCGGGCGGCGCGGAGCCCGGATACGCAGTATTTT. The chain has TRBV19 and TRBJ2-3; D gene uncertain. The CDR3 totals 14 residues. Germline CDR1 and CDR2: LNHDA and SQIVND (reference sequence). Trimming took off 8 bases at V and 6 bases at J, with 18 bases between the two ends.

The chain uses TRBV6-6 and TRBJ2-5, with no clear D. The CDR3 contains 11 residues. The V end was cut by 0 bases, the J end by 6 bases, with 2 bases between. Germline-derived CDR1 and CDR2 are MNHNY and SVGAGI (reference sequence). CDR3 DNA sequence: TGTGCCAGCAGTTACTCCCAGACCCAGTACTTC. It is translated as CASSYSQTQYF.

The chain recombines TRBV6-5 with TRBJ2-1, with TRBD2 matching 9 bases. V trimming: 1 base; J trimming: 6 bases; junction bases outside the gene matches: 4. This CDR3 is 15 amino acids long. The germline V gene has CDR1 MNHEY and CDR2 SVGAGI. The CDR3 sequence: CASSYLAGVGNEQFF. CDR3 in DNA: TGTGCCAGCAGTTACTTAGCGGGGGTCGGCAATGAGCAGTTCTTC.

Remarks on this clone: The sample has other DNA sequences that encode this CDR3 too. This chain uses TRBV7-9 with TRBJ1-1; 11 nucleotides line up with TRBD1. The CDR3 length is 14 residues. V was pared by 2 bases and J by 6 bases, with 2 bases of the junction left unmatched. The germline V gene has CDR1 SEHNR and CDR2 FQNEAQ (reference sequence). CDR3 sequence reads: CASSLRGQGAEAFF. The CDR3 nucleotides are TGTGCCAGCAGCTTACGGGGACAGGGGGCTGAAGCTTTCTTT.

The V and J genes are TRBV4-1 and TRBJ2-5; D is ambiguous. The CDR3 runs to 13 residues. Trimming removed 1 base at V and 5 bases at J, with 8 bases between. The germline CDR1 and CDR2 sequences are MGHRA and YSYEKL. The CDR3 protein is CASSQGVLETQYF. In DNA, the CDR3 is TGCGCCAGCAGCCAAGGTGTCCTTGAGACCCAGTACTTC.

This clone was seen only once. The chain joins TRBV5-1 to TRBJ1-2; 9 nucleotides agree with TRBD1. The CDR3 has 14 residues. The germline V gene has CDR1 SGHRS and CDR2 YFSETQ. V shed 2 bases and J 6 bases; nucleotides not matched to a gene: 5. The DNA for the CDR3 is TGCGCCAGCAGCTTCGACAGGGGGGGGGATGGCTACACCTTC. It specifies CASSFDRGGDGYTF.

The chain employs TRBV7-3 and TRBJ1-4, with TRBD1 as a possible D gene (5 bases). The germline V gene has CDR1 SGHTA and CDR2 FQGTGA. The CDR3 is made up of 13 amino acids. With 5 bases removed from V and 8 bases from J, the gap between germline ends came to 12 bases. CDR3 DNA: TGTGCCAGCAGCACCAATTGGACAGAAAAACTGTTTTTT. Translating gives CASSTNWTEKLFF.

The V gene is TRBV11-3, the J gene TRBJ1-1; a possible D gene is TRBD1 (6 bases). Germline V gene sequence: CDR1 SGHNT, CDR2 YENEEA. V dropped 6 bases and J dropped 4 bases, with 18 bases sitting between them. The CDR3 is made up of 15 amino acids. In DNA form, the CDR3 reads TGTGCCAGCAGTTGCCGGGGGGCGCCGGGCACTGAAGCTTTCTTT. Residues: CASSCRGAPGTEAFF.

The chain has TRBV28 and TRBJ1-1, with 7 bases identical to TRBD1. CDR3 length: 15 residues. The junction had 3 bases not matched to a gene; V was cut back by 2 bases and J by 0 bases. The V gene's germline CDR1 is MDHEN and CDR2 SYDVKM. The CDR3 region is CASSLGGQLNTEAFF. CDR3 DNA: TGTGCCAGCAGTTTAGGGGGACAGCTGAACACTGAAGCTTTCTTT.

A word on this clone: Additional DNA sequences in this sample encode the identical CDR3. CDR3 sequence: CASSIGTGNQPQHF. DNA for the CDR3: TGTGCCAGTAGTATTGGGACAGGGAATCAGCCCCAGCATTTT. This chain links TRBV19 with TRBJ1-5; 9 bases match TRBD1. Germline CDR1 is LNHDA and CDR2 is SQIVND (reference sequence). Trimming took 3 bases from V and 4 from J; bases not matched to a gene: 1. This CDR3 comprises 14 residues. Full variable domain (missing parts from reference TRBV19 and TRBJ1-5): DGGITQSPKYLFRKEGQNVTLSCEQNLNHDAMYWYRQDPGQGLRLIYYSQIVNDFQKGDIAEGYSVSREKKESFPLTVTSAQKNPTAFYLCASSIGTGNQPQHFGDGTRLSIL.

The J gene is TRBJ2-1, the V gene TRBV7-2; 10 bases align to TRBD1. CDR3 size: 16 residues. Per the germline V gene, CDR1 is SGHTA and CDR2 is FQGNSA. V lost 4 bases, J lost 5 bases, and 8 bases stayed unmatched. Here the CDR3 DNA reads TGTGCCAGCAGCTCCTTAGGGACAGGGGTCAACAATGAGCAGTTCTTC. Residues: CASSSLGTGVNNEQFF.

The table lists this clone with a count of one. The CDR3 DNA follows: TGCAGCGGCCCGGGATTGGGGGCGGAGCAGTTCTTC. Translating it yields CSGPGLGAEQFF. V and J are TRBV29-1 and TRBJ2-1; possible D gene TRBD1, 6 bases. CDR1 and CDR2 (germline): SQVTM, ANQGSEA. V shed 7 bases and J shed 10 bases, with 17 bases lying between them. This CDR3 comprises 12 residues.

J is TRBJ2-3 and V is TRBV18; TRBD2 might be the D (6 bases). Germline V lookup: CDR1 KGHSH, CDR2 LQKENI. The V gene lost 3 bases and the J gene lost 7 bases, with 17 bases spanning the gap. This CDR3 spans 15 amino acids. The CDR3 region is CASSPLGGSGNTQYF. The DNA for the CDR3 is TGTGCCAGCTCACCTCTTGGGGGGTCGGGAAATACGCAGTATTTT.

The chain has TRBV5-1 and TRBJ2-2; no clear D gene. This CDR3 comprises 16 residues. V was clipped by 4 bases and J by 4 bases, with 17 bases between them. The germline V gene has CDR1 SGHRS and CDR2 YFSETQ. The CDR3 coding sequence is TGCGCCAGCAGCGAGATGGGGTCCCCGGGCACCGGGGAGCTGTTTTTT. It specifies CASSEMGSPGTGELFF.